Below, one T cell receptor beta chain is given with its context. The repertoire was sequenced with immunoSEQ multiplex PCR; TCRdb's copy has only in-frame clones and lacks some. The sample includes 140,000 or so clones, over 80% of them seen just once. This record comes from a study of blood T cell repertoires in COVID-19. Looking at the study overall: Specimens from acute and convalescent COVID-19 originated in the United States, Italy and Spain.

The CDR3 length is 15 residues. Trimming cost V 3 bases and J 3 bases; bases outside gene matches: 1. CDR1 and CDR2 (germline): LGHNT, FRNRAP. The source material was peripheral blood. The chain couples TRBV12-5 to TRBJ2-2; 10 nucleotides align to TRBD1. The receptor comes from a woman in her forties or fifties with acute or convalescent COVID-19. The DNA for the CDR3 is TGTGCTAGTGGTTTAGGGACAGGGGACACCGGGGAGCTGTTTTTT. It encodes CASGLGTGDTGELFF.